The 21 T cell receptor beta chains in this list originate from one sample, sequenced in a study of regulatory T cells in long-lasting Graves disease. With iRepertoire HTBI primers and Arm-PCR of CDR3 regions, TCR beta libraries were built. TCRdb reprocessed the multiplex PCR reads via MiXCR and lists one record per CDR3 protein. Of some 330,000 distinct CDR3 sequences listed, 12% were seen once; the top ten hold around 18%. As to time point: newly diagnosed GD, antithyroid drugs for less than 3 months. Following extraction of RNA from PBMCs, that RNA was used to make the TCR library. These records were also assigned to another study, of T cells in Graves' hyperthyroidism and ophthalmopathy.

The sample here was peripheral blood mononuclear cells (PBMCs), taken at new diagnosis, from a patient treated with antithyroid drugs. The receptors derive from a woman between 18 and 29 years old with Graves disease.

In its sample, this clonotype was seen many times. V usage is TRBV27 and J usage is TRBJ1-6; 7 nucleotides agree with TRBD1. Germline V gene lookup returns CDR1 MNHEY and CDR2 SMNVEV (reference sequence). The trim removed 9 bases at V and 7 bases at J, leaving 3 bases unmatched. The CDR3 contains 12 residues. The CDR3 DNA is TGTGCCAGTCGGGGACAGAATTCACCCCTCCACTTT. It is translated as CASRGQNSPLHF.

This clonotype showed up many times. The chain uses TRBV15 and TRBJ1-1; maybe TRBD1 (5 bases). CDR1 and CDR2 (germline): LNHNV, YYDKDF (reference sequence). Trimming pared 5 bases from V and 1 base from J, leaving 11 bases between. This CDR3 is 14 amino acids long. The CDR3 region has the DNA TGTGCCACCAGCGTCGGGGGGGGGAACACTGAAGCTTTCTTT. Translated, it gives CATSVGGGNTEAFF.

This clonotype has a count of ten or more. The DNA of the CDR3 is TGTGCCAGTAGCCCCTTACCCGGGACAGGGGGCGACACTGAAGCTTTCTTT. Its translation is CASSPLPGTGGDTEAFF. This sequence joins TRBV19 and TRBJ1-1, with 12 bases lining up with TRBD1. V shed 6 bases and J 3 bases; nucleotides not matched to a gene: 11. This CDR3 has 17 residues. Germline CDR1 LNHDA, CDR2 SQIVND (reference sequence).

V gene TRBV20-1 combines with J gene TRBJ1-1; D gene uncertain. Germline V gene lookup returns CDR1 DFQATT and CDR2 SNEGSKA (reference sequence). Trimming shortened V by 5 bases and J by 2 bases, and 9 bases separated the two germline ends. The CDR3 is made up of 12 amino acids. CDR3 residues: CSAPWGNTEAFF. In DNA form, the CDR3 reads TGCAGTGCTCCCTGGGGAAACACTGAAGCTTTCTTT.

Only a few counts were recorded for this clonotype. The gene calls are TRBV6-5 and TRBJ1-1, with D hard to call. Trimming shortened V by 3 bases and J by 8 bases, and 10 bases separated the two germline ends. This CDR3 has 12 residues. Per germline, CDR1 MNHEY and CDR2 SVGAGI. The CDR3 protein is CASSYQSLEAFF. The DNA of the CDR3 is TGTGCCAGCAGTTATCAAAGTCTAGAAGCTTTCTTT.

The J gene is TRBJ1-4, the V gene TRBV15; no definite D call. With 0 bases removed from V and 5 bases from J, the gap between germline ends came to 13 bases. The CDR3 totals 16 residues. Germline CDR1 is LNHNV and CDR2 is YYDKDF (reference sequence). This CDR3 is CATSRDPGSRNEKLFF. The CDR3 DNA reads as TGTGCCACCAGCAGAGATCCGGGCAGCCGAAATGAAAAACTGTTTTTT. The whole variable domain, filled in from reference TRBV15 and TRBJ1-4, reads DAMVIQNPRYQVTQFGKPVTLSCSQTLNHNVMYWYQQKSSQAPKLLFHYYDKDFNNEADTPDNFQSRRPNTSFCFLDIRSPGLGDTAMYLCATSRDPGSRNEKLFFGSGTQLSVL.

This clonotype was detected ten times or more. The chain uses TRBV7-2 and TRBJ1-6; the D is unclear. The CDR3 consists of 15 residues. Deletions cut 3 bases from V and 10 bases from J, with 16 bases between. The germline gives CDR1 SGHTA, CDR2 FQGNSA. CDR3 in DNA: TGTGCCAGCAGCTTCGGTTCCGCATCAGGCTCACCCCTCCACTTT. Translation: CASSFGSASGSPLHF.

Of note for this clonotype: A read error may explain this, as a much larger clone is one base away. The chain employs TRBV12-3 or TRBV12-4 and TRBJ2-1; D possibly corresponds to TRBD1 (6 bases). This CDR3 is built from 15 residues. The V end lost 2 bases, the J end lost 9 bases, and 17 bases lay between the germline ends. The CDR3 DNA reads TGTGCCAGCAGTTTAACTGAGGGGGAAGGATTTGAGCAGTTCTTC. Its protein product is CASSLTEGEGFEQFF.

J is TRBJ2-3 and V is TRBV7-2; D unresolved. This CDR3 comprises 13 residues. Trimming took off 5 bases at V and 7 bases at J, with 13 bases between the two ends. Germline-derived CDR1 and CDR2 are SGHTA and FQGNSA. For the CDR3, the DNA is TGTGCCAGCAGCGCATATGGAGAAAATACGCAGTATTTT. It encodes CASSAYGENTQYF.

This clonotype was counted many times. The chain combines TRBV30 with TRBJ1-1, with 11 nucleotides matching TRBD1. There are 15 residues in the CDR3. From germline, CDR1 is GTSNPN and CDR2 SVGIG (reference sequence). The V segment lost 1 base and the J segment 4 bases; nucleotides outside the gene matches: 5. In DNA, the CDR3 is TGTGCCTGGAGTGCACCGGGACAGGGGGTCACTGAAGCTTTCTTT. Translated, it gives CAWSAPGQGVTEAFF.

This chain links TRBV6-1 with TRBJ2-7, with TRBD1 matching over 8 bases. V shed 8 bases and J 0 bases; nucleotides not matched to a gene: 15. The CDR3 totals 17 residues. The germline V gene encodes CDR1 MNHNS and CDR2 SASEGT. CDR3 residues: CASHLKAGQGASYEQYF. The CDR3 DNA follows: TGTGCCAGCCATCTCAAGGCGGGGCAGGGGGCCTCCTACGAGCAGTACTTC.

The J gene is TRBJ2-2, the V gene TRBV4-1; D perhaps matches TRBD1 (6 bases). This CDR3 contains 17 residues. Trimming shortened V by 3 bases and J by 7 bases, and 21 bases separated the two germline ends. Germline CDR1 reads MGHRA; CDR2 reads YSYEKL. The CDR3 bases are TGCGCCAGCAGCCAGTTGTCAGGGGCCCTTTTGGGCGGGGAGCTGTTTTTT. The encoded protein is CASSQLSGALLGGELFF.

In this sample, this clonotype turned up many times. This sequence joins TRBV5-1 and TRBJ2-7; a weak D match, TRBD1 (6 bases). Trimming left V 2 bases short and J 4 bases short, with 10 bases between. The CDR3 covers 13 residues. CDR1 and CDR2 (germline): SGHRS, YFSETQ. In nucleotides, the CDR3 is TGCGCCAGCAGCTTCGACGGACAGTACGAGCAGTACTTC. This translates into CASSFDGQYEQYF.

Note on this clonotype: A junction end diverges from the germline sequence, so it may reflect a read error. The chain employs TRBV3-1 and TRBJ2-2; 8 nucleotides align to TRBD2. CDR1 is LGHDT and CDR2 is YNNKEL in the germline V gene (reference sequence). The CDR3 has 16 amino acids. This chain's CDR3 is CASSQPLAANTRELFF. CDR3 nucleotide sequence: TGTGCCAGCAGCCAACCACTAGCGGCGAACACCAGGGAGCTGTTTTTT.

This clonotype was recorded at least ten times. V and J are TRBV15 and TRBJ2-7, with a possible D match to TRBD2 (6 bases). The ends were cut back, 5 bases at V and 2 bases at J, with 16 bases in the middle. The CDR3 extends over 15 amino acids. Germline assignment: CDR1 LNHNV and CDR2 YYDKDF (reference sequence). In nucleotides, the CDR3 is TGTGCCACCAGCGGGCGGGACCTCGACCCCTACGAGCAGTACGTC. Translating it yields CATSGRDLDPYEQYV.

There are many counts of this clonotype. The chain carries TRBV19 and TRBJ1-5; D gene uncertain. V dropped 3 bases and J dropped 1 base, with 22 bases sitting between them. From germline, CDR1 is LNHDA and CDR2 SQIVND (reference sequence). The CDR3 totals 19 residues. This CDR3 reads CASSIPRGLGFGSNQPQHF. CDR3 DNA: TGTGCCAGTAGTATCCCCAGAGGGCTCGGTTTTGGCAGCAATCAGCCCCAGCATTTT.

This clonotype was recorded at least ten times. This chain connects TRBV20-1 to TRBJ2-3; 10 positions agree with TRBD2. The CDR3 contains 14 residues. V lost 3 bases to trimming and J lost 2 bases; unmatched junction nucleotides: 2. Germline values: CDR1 DFQATT, CDR2 SNEGSKA (reference sequence). The CDR3: CSASLAGDTDTQYF. CDR3 sequence (DNA): TGCAGTGCTAGCCTAGCGGGAGACACAGATACGCAGTATTTT.

The V gene is TRBV6-5, the J gene TRBJ2-6, with D uncertain. CDR1 MNHEY and CDR2 SVGAGI come from the germline V gene. V was cut by 2 bases and J by 7 bases, with 12 bases left in between. This CDR3 has 15 residues. CDR3 nucleotides: TGTGCCAGCAGTTACGATGGGGTTATAGCCAACGTCCTGACTTTC. Protein product: CASSYDGVIANVLTF.

This clonotype was picked up a small number of times. This may arise from a read error, as a much more abundant clone is one base away. The chain uses TRBV2 and TRBJ2-4, with a possible D match to TRBD1 (5 bases). The J call may be mistaken, given a closer DNA end match to TRBJ1-2. This CDR3 contains 14 residues. From germline, CDR1 is SNHLY and CDR2 FYNNEI. CDR3 protein: CASRAAGSEGGYTF. The CDR3 DNA follows: TGTGCCAGCAGAGCGGCAGGGAGTGAGGGAGGCTACACCTTC.

This clonotype was seen ten or more times. The rearrangement joins TRBV3-1 to TRBJ1-2; possibly TRBD1 for D (5 bases). Germline assignment: CDR1 LGHDT and CDR2 YNNKEL (reference sequence). The length of the CDR3 is 14 residues. The V end was cut by 6 bases, the J end by 2 bases, with 13 bases between. Here the CDR3 DNA reads TGTGCCAGCAGGGGGCATGGAGGGAACTATGGCTACACCTTC. Translation: CASRGHGGNYGYTF.

The chain is built from TRBV18 and TRBJ2-7; D uncertain. Trimming removed 8 bases at V and 4 bases at J, with 9 bases between. The CDR3 has 11 amino acids. Germline V gene data show CDR1 as KGHSH and CDR2 as LQKENI. This CDR3 is CASGTEYEQYV. The DNA for the CDR3 is TGTGCCAGCGGCACAGAGTACGAGCAGTACGTC.